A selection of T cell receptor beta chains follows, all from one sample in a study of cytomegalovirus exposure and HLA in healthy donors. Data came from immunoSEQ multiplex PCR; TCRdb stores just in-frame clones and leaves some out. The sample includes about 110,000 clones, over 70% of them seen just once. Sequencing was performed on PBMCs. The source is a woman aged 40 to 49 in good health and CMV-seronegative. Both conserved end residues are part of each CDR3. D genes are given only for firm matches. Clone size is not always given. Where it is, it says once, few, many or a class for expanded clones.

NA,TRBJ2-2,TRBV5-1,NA,CASSWIGGPSGELFF,TGCGCCAGCAGCTGGATCGGGGGGCCGTCCGGGGAGCTGTTTTTT
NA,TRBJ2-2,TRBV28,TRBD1,CASPGDSTGGYITGELFF,TGTGCCAGCCCCGGCGACTCGACAGGGGGATATATCACCGGGGAGCTGTTTTTT
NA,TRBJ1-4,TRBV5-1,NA,CASRDAGVGEKLFF,TGCGCCAGCCGGGACGCGGGGGTCGGTGAAAAACTGTTTTTT
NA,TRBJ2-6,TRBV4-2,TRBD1,CASSQGPGQAISGANVLTF,TGTGCCAGCAGCCAAGGTCCGGGACAGGCGATATCTGGGGCCAACGTCCTGACTTTC
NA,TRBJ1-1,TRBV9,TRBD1,CASTGQGGTEAFF,TGTGCCAGCACCGGACAGGGCGGGACTGAAGCTTTCTTT
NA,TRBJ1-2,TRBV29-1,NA,CSVQRDISNYGYTF,TGCAGCGTCCAGAGGGACATTTCTAACTATGGCTACACCTTC
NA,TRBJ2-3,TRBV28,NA,CASSSSPSTDTQYF,TGTGCCAGCAGTTCGAGCCCTAGCACAGATACGCAGTATTTT
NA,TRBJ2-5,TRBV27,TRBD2,CASSLGLAGGGWETQYF,TGTGCCAGCAGTTTGGGGCTAGCGGGAGGTGGTTGGGAGACCCAGTACTTC
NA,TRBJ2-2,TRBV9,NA,CASSPRNSPNTGELFF,TGTGCCAGCAGCCCCAGAAACAGCCCGAACACCGGGGAGCTGTTTTTT
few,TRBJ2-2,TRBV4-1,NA,CASSQVLLNTGELFF,TGCGCCAGCAGCCAAGTACTACTGAACACCGGGGAGCTGTTTTTT
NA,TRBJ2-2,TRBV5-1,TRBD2,CASSLSLAGNTGELFF,TGCGCCAGCAGCTTGTCACTAGCGGGAAACACCGGGGAGCTGTTTTTT
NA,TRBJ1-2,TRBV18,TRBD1,CASSPDRAYGYTF,TGTGCCAGCTCACCTGACAGGGCCTATGGCTACACCTTC
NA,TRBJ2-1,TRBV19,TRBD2,CASSILAGGQDEQFF,TGTGCCAGTAGTATACTAGCGGGGGGGCAGGATGAGCAGTTCTTC
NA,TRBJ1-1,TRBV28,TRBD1,CASSPGTGTYFNTEAFF,TGTGCCAGCAGTCCGGGGACAGGGACTTACTTTAACACTGAAGCTTTCTTT
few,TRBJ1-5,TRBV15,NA,CATSTRRQTSNQPQHF,TGTGCCACCAGCACTCGACGACAAACAAGCAATCAGCCCCAGCATTTT
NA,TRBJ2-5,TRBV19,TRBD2,CASSPRTSGQETQYF,TGTGCCAGTAGTCCCCGGACTAGCGGCCAAGAGACCCAGTACTTC
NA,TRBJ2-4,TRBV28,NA,CASSFLDREGIQYF,TGTGCCAGCAGTTTCCTGGACAGGGAGGGCATTCAGTACTTC
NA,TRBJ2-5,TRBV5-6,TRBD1,CASSSTGGQETQYF,TGTGCCAGCAGCTCCACAGGGGGCCAAGAGACCCAGTACTTC
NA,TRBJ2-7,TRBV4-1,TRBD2,CASSQFISREALYEQYF,TGCGCCAGCAGCCAATTCATTTCCCGGGAGGCTTTATACGAGCAGTACTTC
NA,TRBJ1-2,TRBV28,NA,CASSLGGSGYGYTF,TGTGCCAGCTCCCTGGGGGGGTCTGGGTATGGCTACACCTTC
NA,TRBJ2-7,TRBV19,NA,CASSISDDSYEQYF,TGTGCCAGTAGTATCTCAGATGACTCCTACGAGCAGTACTTC
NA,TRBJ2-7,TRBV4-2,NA,CASSQDSSGFLEQYF,TGTGCCAGCAGCCAAGATAGTTCGGGGTTCCTCGAGCAGTACTTC
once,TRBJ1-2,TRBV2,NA,CASSVAPTGGYTF,TGTGCCAGCAGTGTGGCCCCGACGGGTGGCTACACCTTC
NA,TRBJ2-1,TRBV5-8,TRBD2,CASSPGPAGDEQFF,TGTGCCAGCAGTCCTGGCCCTGCGGGGGATGAGCAGTTCTTC
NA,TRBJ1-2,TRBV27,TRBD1,CASSFGQGDGYTF,TGTGCCAGCAGTTTTGGACAGGGGGATGGCTACACCTTC
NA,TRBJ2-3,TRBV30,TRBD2,CAWSLAGSSTDTQYF,TGTGCCTGGAGCTTAGCGGGATCGAGCACAGATACGCAGTATTTT
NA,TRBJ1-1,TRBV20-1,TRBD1,CSARQTGDAFF,TGCAGTGCTAGACAGACAGGGGACGCTTTCTTT
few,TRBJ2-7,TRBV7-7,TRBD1,CASSLALDRAYEQYF,TGTGCTAGCAGCTTAGCTTTAGACAGGGCTTACGAGCAGTACTTC
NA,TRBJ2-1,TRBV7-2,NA,CASSPYPQDEQFF,TGTGCCAGCAGCCCCTACCCCCAAGATGAGCAGTTCTTC
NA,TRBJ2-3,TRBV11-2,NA,CASSLALVTSTDTQYF,TGTGCCAGCAGCTTAGCGCTAGTTACTAGCACAGATACGCAGTATTTT
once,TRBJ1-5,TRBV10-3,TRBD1,CATHGTERNQPQHF,TGTGCCACCCACGGGACAGAGCGCAATCAGCCCCAGCATTTT
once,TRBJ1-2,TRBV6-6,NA,CASVTGSQGYTF,TGTGCCAGCGTAACGGGGTCTCAGGGCTACACCTTC
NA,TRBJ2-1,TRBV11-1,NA,CASSPAEGRVYNEQFF,TGTGCCAGCAGTCCCGCCGAGGGAAGGGTGTACAATGAGCAGTTCTTC
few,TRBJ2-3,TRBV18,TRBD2,CASSPRLAGTDTQYF,TGTGCCAGCTCACCACGGCTAGCGGGCACAGATACGCAGTATTTT
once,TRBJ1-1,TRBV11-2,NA,CASSLGSGLEMNTEAFF,TGTGCCAGCAGCTTAGGGTCGGGACTCGAGATGAACACTGAAGCTTTCTTT
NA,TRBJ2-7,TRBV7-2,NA,CASRESGLTYEQYF,TGTGCCAGCAGGGAATCGGGACTTACCTACGAGCAGTACTTC
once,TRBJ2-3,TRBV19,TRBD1,CASSPRQGLGTDTQYF,TGTGCCAGTAGTCCTAGACAGGGCTTGGGCACAGATACGCAGTATTTT
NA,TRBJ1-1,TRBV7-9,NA,CASSFQQGNTEAFF,TGTGCCAGCAGCTTTCAACAGGGGAACACTGAAGCTTTCTTT
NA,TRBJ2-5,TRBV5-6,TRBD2,CASSWTSGVPSRETQYF,TGTGCCAGCAGCTGGACTAGCGGGGTCCCGAGTCGGGAGACCCAGTACTTC
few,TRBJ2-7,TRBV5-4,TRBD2,CASSLPGLPSYEQYF,TGTGCCAGCAGCTTGCCGGGACTACCCTCCTACGAGCAGTACTTC